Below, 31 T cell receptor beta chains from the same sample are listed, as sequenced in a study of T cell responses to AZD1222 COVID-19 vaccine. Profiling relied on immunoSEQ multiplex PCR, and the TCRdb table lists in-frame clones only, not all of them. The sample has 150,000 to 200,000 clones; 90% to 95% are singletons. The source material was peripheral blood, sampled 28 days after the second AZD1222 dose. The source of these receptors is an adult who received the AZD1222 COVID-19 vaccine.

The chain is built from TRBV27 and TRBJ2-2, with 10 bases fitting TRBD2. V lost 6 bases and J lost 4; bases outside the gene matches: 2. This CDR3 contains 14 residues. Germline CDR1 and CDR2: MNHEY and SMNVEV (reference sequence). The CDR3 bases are TGTGCCAGCAGACTAGCGGGGACCACCGGGGAGCTGTTTTTT. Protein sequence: CASRLAGTTGELFF.

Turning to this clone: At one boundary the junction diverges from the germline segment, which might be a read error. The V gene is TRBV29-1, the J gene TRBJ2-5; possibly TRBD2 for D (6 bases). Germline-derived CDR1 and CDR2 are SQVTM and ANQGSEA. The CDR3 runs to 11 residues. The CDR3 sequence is CSSREMGEVDF. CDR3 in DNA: TGCAGCTCCCGAGAGATGGGGGAGGTGGACTTC.

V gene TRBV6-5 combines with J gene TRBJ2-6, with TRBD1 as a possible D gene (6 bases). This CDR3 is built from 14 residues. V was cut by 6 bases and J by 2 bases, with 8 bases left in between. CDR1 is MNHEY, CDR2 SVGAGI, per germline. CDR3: CASSPGAGANVLTF. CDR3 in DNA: TGTGCCAGCAGCCCAGGGGCTGGGGCCAACGTCCTGACTTTC.

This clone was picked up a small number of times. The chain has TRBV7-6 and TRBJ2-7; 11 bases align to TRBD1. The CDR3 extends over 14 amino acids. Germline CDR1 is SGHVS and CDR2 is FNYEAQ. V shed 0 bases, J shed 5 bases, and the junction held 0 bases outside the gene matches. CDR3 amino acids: CASSLAGQGDEQYF. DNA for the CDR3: TGTGCCAGCAGCTTAGCGGGACAGGGGGACGAGCAGTACTTC.

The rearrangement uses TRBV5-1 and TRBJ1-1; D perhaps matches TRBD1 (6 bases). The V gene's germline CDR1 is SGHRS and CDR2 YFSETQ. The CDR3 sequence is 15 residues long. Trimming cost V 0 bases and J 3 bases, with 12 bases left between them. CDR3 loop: CASSLVKDSHTEAFF. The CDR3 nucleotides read TGCGCCAGCAGCTTGGTCAAGGACAGTCACACTGAAGCTTTCTTT.

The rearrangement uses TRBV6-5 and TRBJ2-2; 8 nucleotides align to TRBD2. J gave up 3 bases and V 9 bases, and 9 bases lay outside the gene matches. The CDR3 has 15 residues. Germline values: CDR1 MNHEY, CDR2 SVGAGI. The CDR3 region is CASLYSGAYTGELFF. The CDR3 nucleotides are TGTGCCAGTTTATATAGCGGGGCATACACCGGGGAGCTGTTTTTT.

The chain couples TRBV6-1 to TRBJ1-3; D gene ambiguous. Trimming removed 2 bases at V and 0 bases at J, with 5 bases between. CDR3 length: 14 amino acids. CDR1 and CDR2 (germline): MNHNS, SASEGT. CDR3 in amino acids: CASSEQNSGNTIYF. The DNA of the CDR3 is TGTGCCAGCAGTGAACAGAACTCTGGAAACACCATATATTTT.

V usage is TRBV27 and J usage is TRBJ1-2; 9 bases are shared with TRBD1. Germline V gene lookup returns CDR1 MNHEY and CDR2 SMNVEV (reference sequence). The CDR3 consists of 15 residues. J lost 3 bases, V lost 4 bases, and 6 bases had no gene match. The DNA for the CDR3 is TGTGCCAGCAGTTCGGGGACAGGGCCCGACTATGGCTACACCTTC. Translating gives CASSSGTGPDYGYTF.

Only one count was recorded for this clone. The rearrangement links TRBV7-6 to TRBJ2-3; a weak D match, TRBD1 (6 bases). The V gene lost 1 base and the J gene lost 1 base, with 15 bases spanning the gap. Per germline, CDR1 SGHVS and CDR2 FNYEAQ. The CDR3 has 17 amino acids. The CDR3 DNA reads TGTGCCAGCAGCTTAGGGCTGGACAGCCGACGCACAGATACGCAGTATTTT. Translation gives CASSLGLDSRRTDTQYF. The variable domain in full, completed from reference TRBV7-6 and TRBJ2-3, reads GAGVSQSPRYKVTKRGQDVALRCDPISGHVSLYWYRQALGQGPEFLTYFNYEAQQDKSGLPNDRFSAERPEGSISTLTIQRTEQRDSAMYRCASSLGLDSRRTDTQYFGPGTRLTVL.

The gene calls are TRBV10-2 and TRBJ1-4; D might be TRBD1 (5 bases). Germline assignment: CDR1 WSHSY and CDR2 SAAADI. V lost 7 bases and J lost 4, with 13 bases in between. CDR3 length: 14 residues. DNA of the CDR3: TGCGCCAGCACCGGACAAGGCCTTAATGAAAAACTGTTTTTT. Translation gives CASTGQGLNEKLFF.

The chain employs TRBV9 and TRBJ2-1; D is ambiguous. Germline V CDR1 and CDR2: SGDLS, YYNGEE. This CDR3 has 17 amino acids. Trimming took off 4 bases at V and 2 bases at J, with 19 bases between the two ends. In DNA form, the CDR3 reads TGTGCCAGCAGCCCGAGACCCGAGACCGAGGCCTACAATGAGCAGTTCTTC. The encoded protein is CASSPRPETEAYNEQFF.

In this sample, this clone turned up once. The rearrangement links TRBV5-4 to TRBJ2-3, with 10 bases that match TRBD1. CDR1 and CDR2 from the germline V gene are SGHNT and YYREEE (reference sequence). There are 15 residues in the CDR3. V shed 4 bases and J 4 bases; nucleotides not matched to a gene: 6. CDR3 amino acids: CASSRGQGSPDTQYF. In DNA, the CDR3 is TGTGCCAGCAGCCGGGGACAGGGGTCCCCAGATACGCAGTATTTT. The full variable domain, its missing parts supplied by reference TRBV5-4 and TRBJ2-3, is ETGVTQSPTHLIKTRGQQVTLRCSSQSGHNTVSWYQQALGQGPQFIFQYYREEENGRGNFPPRFSGLQFPNYSSELNVNALELDDSALYLCASSRGQGSPDTQYFGPGTRLTVL.

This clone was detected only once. This CDR3 is CASSIGRQGAGNQPQHF. The CDR3 nucleotides read TGTGCCAGTAGTATCGGGCGGCAGGGGGCCGGCAATCAGCCCCAGCATTTT. V gene TRBV19 combines with J gene TRBJ1-5; 8 bases fit TRBD1. This CDR3 region has 17 residues. After removal of 3 bases from V and 2 bases from J, the junction contained 9 bases not matched to a gene. Germline V gene data show CDR1 as LNHDA and CDR2 as SQIVND (reference sequence).

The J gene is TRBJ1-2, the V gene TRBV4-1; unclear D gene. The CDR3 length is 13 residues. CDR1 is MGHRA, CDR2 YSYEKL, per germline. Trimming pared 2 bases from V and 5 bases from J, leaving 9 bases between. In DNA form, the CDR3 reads TGCGCCAGCAGCCAACCGGCTTCATATGGCTACACCTTC. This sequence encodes CASSQPASYGYTF.

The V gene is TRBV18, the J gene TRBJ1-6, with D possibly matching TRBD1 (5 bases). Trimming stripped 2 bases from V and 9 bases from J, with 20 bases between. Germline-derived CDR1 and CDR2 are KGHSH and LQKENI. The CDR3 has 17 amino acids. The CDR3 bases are TGTGCCAGCTCACCAGCGACAGCTGAACCTTGGAGTTCACCCCTCCACTTT. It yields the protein CASSPATAEPWSSPLHF.

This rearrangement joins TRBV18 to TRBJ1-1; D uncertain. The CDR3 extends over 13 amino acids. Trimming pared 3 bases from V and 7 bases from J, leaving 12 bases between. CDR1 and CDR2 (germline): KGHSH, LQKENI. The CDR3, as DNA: TGTGCCAGCTCACCCCGCCAGGAATTTGAAGCTTTCTTT. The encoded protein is CASSPRQEFEAFF.

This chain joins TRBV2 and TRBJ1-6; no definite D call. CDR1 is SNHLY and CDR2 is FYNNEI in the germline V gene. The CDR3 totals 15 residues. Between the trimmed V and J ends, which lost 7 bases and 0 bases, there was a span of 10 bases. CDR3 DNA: TGTGCCAGCAATACAGACGGCTCCTATAATTCACCCCTCCACTTT. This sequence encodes CASNTDGSYNSPLHF.

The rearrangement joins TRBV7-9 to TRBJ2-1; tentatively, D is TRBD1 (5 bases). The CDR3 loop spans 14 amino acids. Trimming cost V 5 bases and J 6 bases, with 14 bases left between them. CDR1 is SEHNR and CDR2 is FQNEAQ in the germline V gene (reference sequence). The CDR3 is CASSLESQGNEQFF. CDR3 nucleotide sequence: TGTGCCAGCAGCCTAGAAAGTCAGGGCAATGAGCAGTTCTTC.

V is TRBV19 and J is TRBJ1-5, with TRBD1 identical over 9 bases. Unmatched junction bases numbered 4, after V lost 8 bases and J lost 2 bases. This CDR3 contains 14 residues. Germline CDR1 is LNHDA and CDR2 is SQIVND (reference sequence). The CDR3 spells CASGGQGGNQPQHF. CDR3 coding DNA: TGTGCCAGTGGGGGACAGGGAGGCAATCAGCCCCAGCATTTT. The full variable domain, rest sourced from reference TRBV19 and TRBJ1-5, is DGGITQSPKYLFRKEGQNVTLSCEQNLNHDAMYWYRQDPGQGLRLIYYSQIVNDFQKGDIAEGYSVSREKKESFPLTVTSAQKNPTAFYLCASGGQGGNQPQHFGDGTRLSIL.

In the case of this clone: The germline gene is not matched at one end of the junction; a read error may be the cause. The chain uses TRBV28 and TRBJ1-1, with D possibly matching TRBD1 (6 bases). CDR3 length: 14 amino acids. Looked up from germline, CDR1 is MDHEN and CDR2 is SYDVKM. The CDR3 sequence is CVSMGGGARTEAFF. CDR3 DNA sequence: TGTGTCAGCATGGGAGGGGGGGCGCGGACTGAAGCTTTCTTT.

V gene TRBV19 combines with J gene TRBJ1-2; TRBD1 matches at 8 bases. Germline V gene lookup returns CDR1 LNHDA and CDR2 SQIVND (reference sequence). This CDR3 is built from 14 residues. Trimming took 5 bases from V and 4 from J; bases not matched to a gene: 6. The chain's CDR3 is CASSEDRVGYGYTF. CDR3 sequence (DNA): TGTGCCAGTAGTGAGGACAGGGTCGGCTATGGCTACACCTTC.

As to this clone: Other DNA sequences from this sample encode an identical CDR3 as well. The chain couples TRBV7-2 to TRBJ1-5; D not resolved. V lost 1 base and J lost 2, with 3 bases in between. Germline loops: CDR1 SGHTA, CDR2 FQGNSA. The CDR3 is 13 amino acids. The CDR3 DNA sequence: TGTGCCAGCAGCTTAGATGGCAATCAGCCCCAGCATTTT. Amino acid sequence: CASSLDGNQPQHF.

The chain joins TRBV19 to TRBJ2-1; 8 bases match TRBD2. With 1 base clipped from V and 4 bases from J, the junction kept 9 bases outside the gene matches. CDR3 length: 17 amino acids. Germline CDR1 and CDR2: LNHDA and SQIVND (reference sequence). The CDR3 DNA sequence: TGTGCCAGTAGTATAGGGAGCGGGCTAGCGGGTTACAATGAGCAGTTCTTC. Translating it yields CASSIGSGLAGYNEQFF.

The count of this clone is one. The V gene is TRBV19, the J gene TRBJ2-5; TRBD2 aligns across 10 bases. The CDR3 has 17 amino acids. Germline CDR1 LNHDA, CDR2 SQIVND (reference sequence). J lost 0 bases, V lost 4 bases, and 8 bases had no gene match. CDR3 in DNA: TGTGCCAGTAGTAGCCTAGCGGGGGTATCGTACCAAGAGACCCAGTACTTC. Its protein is CASSSLAGVSYQETQYF.

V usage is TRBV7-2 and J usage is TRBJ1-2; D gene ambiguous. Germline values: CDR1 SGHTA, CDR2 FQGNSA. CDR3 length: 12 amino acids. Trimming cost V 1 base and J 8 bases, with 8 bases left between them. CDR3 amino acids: CASSLGAEGYTF. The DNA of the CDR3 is TGTGCCAGCAGCTTAGGGGCGGAAGGCTACACCTTC.

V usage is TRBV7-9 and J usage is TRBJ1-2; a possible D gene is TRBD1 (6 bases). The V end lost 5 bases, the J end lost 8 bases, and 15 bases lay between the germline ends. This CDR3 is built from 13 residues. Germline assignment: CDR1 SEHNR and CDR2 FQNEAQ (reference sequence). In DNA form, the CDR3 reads TGTGCCAGCAGCCATTCCCAGGGGAGCGGCTACACCTTC. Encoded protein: CASSHSQGSGYTF.

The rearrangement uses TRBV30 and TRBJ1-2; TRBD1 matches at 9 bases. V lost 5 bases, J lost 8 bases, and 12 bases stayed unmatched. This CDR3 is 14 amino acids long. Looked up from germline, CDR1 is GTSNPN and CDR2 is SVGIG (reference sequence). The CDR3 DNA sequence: TGTGCCTGGGATGGGAACAGGGGGCAGTGGGGCTACACCTTC. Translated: CAWDGNRGQWGYTF.

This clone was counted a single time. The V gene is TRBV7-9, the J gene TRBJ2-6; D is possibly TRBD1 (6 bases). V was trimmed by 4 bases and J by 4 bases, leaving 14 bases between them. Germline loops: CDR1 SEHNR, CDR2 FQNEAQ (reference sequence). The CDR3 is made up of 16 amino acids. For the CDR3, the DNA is TGTGCCAGCAGCTCACCTACAGGGTCCGGGGCCAACGTCCTGACTTTC. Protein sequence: CASSSPTGSGANVLTF.

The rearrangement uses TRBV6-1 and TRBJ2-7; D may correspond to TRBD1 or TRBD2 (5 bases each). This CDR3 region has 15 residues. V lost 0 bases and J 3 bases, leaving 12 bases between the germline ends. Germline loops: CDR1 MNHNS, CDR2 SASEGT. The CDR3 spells CASSEAWGRGYEQYF. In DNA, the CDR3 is TGTGCCAGCAGTGAAGCTTGGGGACGGGGCTACGAGCAGTACTTC.

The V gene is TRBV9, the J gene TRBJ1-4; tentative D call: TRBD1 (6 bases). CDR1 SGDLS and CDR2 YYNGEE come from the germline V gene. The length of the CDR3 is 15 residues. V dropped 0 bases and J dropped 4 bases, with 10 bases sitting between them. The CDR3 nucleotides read TGTGCCAGCAGCGTAGCAGGGGACGGTAATGAAAAACTGTTTTTT. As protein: CASSVAGDGNEKLFF.

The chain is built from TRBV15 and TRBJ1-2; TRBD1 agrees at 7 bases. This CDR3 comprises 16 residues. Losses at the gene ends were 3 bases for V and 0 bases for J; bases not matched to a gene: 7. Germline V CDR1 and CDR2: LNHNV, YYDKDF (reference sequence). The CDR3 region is CATSSYRGRANYGYTF. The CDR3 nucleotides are TGTGCCACCAGCAGCTACAGGGGTCGAGCTAACTATGGCTACACCTTC.